These 23 T cell receptor beta chains were all obtained from the same sample, sequenced in a study of neurological immune-mediated disorders. MiXCR was run by TCRdb on the 5' RACE reads, yielding one entry per CDR3 protein. This repertoire shows tens of thousands of distinct CDR3 sequences, over 9% found once; its top ten account for under 2%. Specimen: PBMCs. The receptors shown here come from a man in his forties in good health.

This clonotype was picked up many times. The chain combines TRBV6-1 with TRBJ1-1; 12 positions match TRBD1. The CDR3 runs to 20 residues. The V and J ends lost 1 base and 5 bases, in that order; junction bases with no gene match: 17. Per the germline V gene, CDR1 is MNHNS and CDR2 is SASEGT. This CDR3 is CASSEGGWDRGHQMRTEAFF. Written as DNA, the CDR3 is TGTGCCAGCAGTGAAGGAGGGTGGGACAGGGGGCATCAGATGAGGACTGAAGCTTTCTTT.

This clonotype was observed a handful of times. The V gene is TRBV5-1, the J gene TRBJ2-7; possibly TRBD1 or TRBD2 for D (5 bases each). The CDR3 is 15 residues long. V was clipped by 5 bases and J by 3 bases, with 18 bases between them. Germline V gene lookup returns CDR1 SGHRS and CDR2 YFSETQ. The CDR3 here is CASRGDGTALYEQYF. CDR3 bases: TGCGCCAGCAGGGGGGACGGAACGGCCCTCTACGAGCAGTACTTC.

This clonotype was found many times. The V and J genes are TRBV7-2 and TRBJ2-3; no definite D call. The CDR3 runs 15 residues. V was cut by 3 bases and J by 0 bases, with 10 bases left in between. CDR1 and CDR2 (germline): SGHTA, FQGNSA. DNA of the CDR3: TGTGCCAGCAGCTTGAACAGCCCTAGCACAGATACGCAGTATTTT. This sequence encodes CASSLNSPSTDTQYF. The variable domain in full, with the rest retrieved from reference TRBV7-2 and TRBJ2-3, is GAGVSQSPSNKVTEKGKDVELRCDPISGHTALYWYRQSLGQGLEFLIYFQGNSAPDKSGLPSDRFSAERTGGSVSTLTIQRTQQEDSAVYLCASSLNSPSTDTQYFGPGTRLTVL.

In its sample, this clonotype was seen many times. V gene TRBV29-1 combines with J gene TRBJ2-3, with D possibly matching TRBD2 (5 bases). Germline CDR1 and CDR2: SQVTM and ANQGSEA. V dropped 4 bases and J dropped 3 bases, with 11 bases sitting between them. This CDR3 is 13 amino acids long. CDR3 residues: CSVADFRTDTQYF. The CDR3 DNA is TGCAGCGTTGCGGACTTCAGGACAGATACGCAGTATTTT.

This clonotype was recorded at least ten times. The rearrangement uses TRBV6-5 and TRBJ2-2; 8 nucleotides align to TRBD2. Germline loops: CDR1 MNHEY, CDR2 SVGAGI. V lost 5 bases and J lost 1; bases outside the gene matches: 0. The CDR3 loop spans 14 amino acids. This chain's CDR3 is CASSRGGNTGELFF. The CDR3 bases are TGTGCCAGCAGTCGGGGGGGGAACACCGGGGAGCTGTTTTTT.

The sample holds many counts of this clonotype. This rearrangement joins TRBV28 to TRBJ2-5; 7 bases fit TRBD1. The CDR3 is 15 residues long. V lost 2 bases to trimming and J lost 0 bases; unmatched junction nucleotides: 3. Germline CDR1 MDHEN, CDR2 SYDVKM. The chain's CDR3 is CASSLGQENQETQYF. CDR3 nucleotide sequence: TGTGCCAGCAGTTTAGGACAGGAGAACCAAGAGACCCAGTACTTC.

This clonotype was seen at least ten times. J is TRBJ1-6 and V is TRBV20-1; 7 bases are a match to TRBD1. Germline assignment: CDR1 DFQATT and CDR2 SNEGSKA (reference sequence). V was clipped by 6 bases and J by 5 bases; unmatched bases: 10. This CDR3 is 15 amino acids long. The CDR3 loop is CSARTLQGDNSPLHF. CDR3 nucleotide sequence: TGCAGTGCCAGGACCTTGCAGGGGGATAATTCACCCCTCCACTTT.

This clonotype was seen repeatedly, ten times or more. The chain couples TRBV5-1 to TRBJ2-5, with 9 bases fitting TRBD2. The CDR3 runs 15 residues. Germline V lookup: CDR1 SGHRS, CDR2 YFSETQ. The V gene end was trimmed by 1 base and the J gene end by 4 bases; junction bases not matched to a gene: 5. CDR3 DNA: TGCGCCAGCAGCTTGAACAGCGGGGGGAGAGAGACCCAGTACTTC. Translating gives CASSLNSGGRETQYF.

This clonotype occurred a few times. V gene TRBV29-1 combines with J gene TRBJ2-7; TRBD1 might be the D (6 bases). Germline values: CDR1 SQVTM, CDR2 ANQGSEA. The V gene lost 6 bases and the J gene lost 0 bases, with 9 bases spanning the gap. This CDR3 spans 12 amino acids. The CDR3 reads CSVLGHSYEQYF. DNA for the CDR3: TGCAGCGTCTTGGGACACTCCTACGAGCAGTACTTC.

This clonotype was counted many times. This chain uses TRBV4-2 with TRBJ1-1; 7 bases are shared with TRBD1. The V segment lost 1 base and the J segment 3 bases; nucleotides outside the gene matches: 20. The CDR3 loop spans 20 amino acids. Germline CDR1 is LGHNA and CDR2 is YNFKEQ. The CDR3 DNA reads TGTGCCAGCAGCCAAGGACAGGGATCTTATATAATCCTCCGGGACACTGAAGCTTTCTTT. Translation gives CASSQGQGSYIILRDTEAFF.

A few counts support this clonotype. One base away lies a much larger clone, so this may be a sequencing read error. V gene TRBV29-1 combines with J gene TRBJ1-1; D is unresolved. The ends were cut back, 5 bases at V and 3 bases at J, with 4 bases in the middle. The CDR3 covers 10 residues. In germline, CDR1 is SQVTM, CDR2 ANQGSEA. The CDR3 spells CSVQHTEAFF. The CDR3 DNA is TGCAGCGTTCAACACACTGAAGCTTTCTTT.

This clonotype was detected ten times or more. The rearrangement uses TRBV9 and TRBJ2-7; D unclear. The CDR3 loop spans 12 amino acids. The V gene's germline CDR1 is SGDLS and CDR2 YYNGEE. Trimming cost V 0 bases and J 7 bases, with 8 bases left between them. CDR3 protein: CASSVGAGEQYF. CDR3 coding DNA: TGTGCCAGCAGCGTAGGGGCTGGAGAGCAGTACTTC.

To note about this clonotype: With a much larger clone just one base away, this may be a read error. The chain couples TRBV12-3 or TRBV12-4 to TRBJ2-1; D possibly corresponds to TRBD1 (6 bases). The CDR3 sequence is 12 residues long. V was pared by 3 bases and J by 8 bases, with 8 bases between. The CDR3 reads CASSFYRDEQFF. The CDR3 coding sequence is TGTGCCAGCAGTTTTTACAGGGATGAGCAGTTCTTC.

This clonotype was recorded many times. This chain joins TRBV27 and TRBJ2-7; 8 positions agree with TRBD1. The CDR3 has 17 residues. The junction had 18 bases not matched to a gene; V was cut back by 8 bases and J by 3 bases. CDR1 MNHEY and CDR2 SMNVEV come from the germline V gene (reference sequence). For the CDR3, the DNA is TGTGCCAGCGCTTCGTTTAGAAGGGGACAGGCCTACTACGAGCAGTACTTC. Its protein product is CASASFRRGQAYYEQYF.

This clonotype is classed as medium-sized. J is TRBJ2-5 and V is TRBV12-3 or TRBV12-4, with a weak D call TRBD2 (6 bases). This CDR3 has 15 residues. The V and J ends lost 6 bases and 4 bases respectively, with 18 bases between them. In DNA form, the CDR3 reads TGTGCCAGCAGCCCCTGGCTAGCGATGTCAGAGACCCAGTACTTC. This sequence encodes CASSPWLAMSETQYF.

This clonotype was observed many times. The genes are TRBV5-6 and TRBJ2-5; D is unresolved. The ends were cut back, 6 bases at V and 2 bases at J, with 17 bases in the middle. CDR1 and CDR2 from the germline V gene are SGHDT and YYEEEE. CDR3 length equals 15 residues. The CDR3 loop reads CASTLIISVQETQYF. CDR3 sequence (DNA): TGTGCCAGCACCCTCATTATCTCTGTTCAAGAGACCCAGTACTTC.

This clonotype was recorded at least ten times. The chain employs TRBV7-6 and TRBJ1-1; TRBD1 might be the D (5 bases). CDR3 size: 15 residues. V lost 5 bases and J lost 1, with 14 bases in between. Germline V CDR1 and CDR2: SGHVS, FNYEAQ. The CDR3 region is CASSPEEGTNTEAFF. The CDR3 bases are TGTGCCAGCAGCCCCGAGGAGGGGACGAACACTGAAGCTTTCTTT.

This clonotype was found many times. The chain is built from TRBV12-3 or TRBV12-4 and TRBJ2-7; TRBD2 matches 7 bases. Unmatched junction bases numbered 13, after V lost 5 bases and J lost 3 bases. The CDR3 is made up of 16 amino acids. DNA of the CDR3: TGTGCCAGCAGTCCCCAAGGCGGGGGACCCCTCTACGAGCAGTACTTC. Protein product: CASSPQGGGPLYEQYF.

This clonotype showed up just a few times. The chain couples TRBV6-5 to TRBJ1-6; TRBD1 is a possible D gene (5 bases). Germline CDR1 MNHEY, CDR2 SVGAGI. Trimming removed 7 bases from V and 0 bases from J, with 10 bases in between. The CDR3 is 15 residues long. The CDR3, as DNA: TGTGCCAGCAAAAGGGGCGGCTCCTATAATTCACCCCTCCACTTT. It specifies CASKRGGSYNSPLHF.

This clonotype showed up many times. The J gene is TRBJ1-3, the V gene TRBV12-3 or TRBV12-4; D remains unclear. The CDR3 has 16 residues. Trimming removed 7 bases at V and 0 bases at J, with 16 bases between. Here the CDR3 DNA reads TGTGCCAGCACCAGGAGCGGAGGGCCCTCTGGAAACACCATATATTTT. It codes for CASTRSGGPSGNTIYF.

This clonotype came up a few times. This chain uses TRBV6-1 with TRBJ1-1; D is uncertain. The V gene lost 2 bases and the J gene lost 4 bases, with 11 bases spanning the gap. Germline V gene sequence: CDR1 MNHNS, CDR2 SASEGT. The CDR3 has 14 residues. CDR3 DNA: TGTGCCAGCAGTGAACGAGTTGGGTTCACTGAAGCTTTCTTT. Translating gives CASSERVGFTEAFF.

The J gene is TRBJ1-1, the V gene TRBV21-1. TRBV21-1 is assigned pseudogene status. The CDR3 length is 21 residues. The CDR3 loop is CASSTSKPPSPHRCGNTEAFF. CDR3 nucleotides: TGTGCCAGCAGCACCTCTAAGCCCCCCTCCCCCCACAGGTGTGGGAACACTGAAGCTTTCTTT.

The V and J genes are TRBV18 and TRBJ2-1; D is ambiguous. CDR1 is KGHSH, CDR2 LQKENI, per germline. The CDR3 covers 13 residues. V lost 3 bases and J 6 bases, leaving 9 bases between the germline ends. The CDR3: CASSPGIANEQFF. CDR3 bases: TGTGCCAGCTCACCGGGGATAGCCAATGAGCAGTTCTTC.